This TCR beta chain was captured by sequencing in a study of T cell repertoires in cytomegalovirus infection. Turning to the study itself: Evidence of both CMV infection and a matching HLA type came from public TCR beta signatures. Study-wide results and caveats: Predominance within the ex vivo response was attributable to HLA-C-restricted CMV-specific TCR beta clonotypes. CMV carriers with the relevant HLA were identified by cumulative public TCR beta family frequency.

CDR1 is SNHLY, CDR2 FYNNEI, per germline. The J segment lost 1 base and the V segment lost 6 bases, leaving 0 bases of the junction unmatched. CDR3 length: 14 residues. Each CDR3 protein is one row after TCRdb ran MiXCR on the reads. This table holds some 320,000 distinct CDR3 sequences, over 7.5% found once. A word on this clonotype: Its cognate antigen is unknown.

Sequencing input: PBMCs. This TCR derives from a human donor in good health (CMV status not recorded). Some clones in this sample may be carry-over from other donors' samples. V usage is TRBV2 and J usage is TRBJ2-6; 7 bases map to TRBD1. CDR3 sequence: CASRTGSGANVLTF. CDR3 coding DNA: TGTGCCAGCAGGACAGGGTCTGGGGCCAACGTCCTGACTTTC.